This T cell receptor (beta chain) was recorded in a study of cytomegalovirus exposure and HLA in healthy donors. Study background: The same platform used for the approximately 670 first-cohort repertoires was also used for the 100 to 150 validation repertoires, as a later analysis reported.

This clone showed up just once. The V gene lost 6 bases and the J gene lost 4 bases, with 15 bases spanning the gap. Looked up from germline, CDR1 is ENHRY and CDR2 is SYGVKD. The CDR3 has 15 residues. Only in-frame clones appear in the TCRdb table, and some are missing; sequencing was by immunoSEQ multiplex PCR. The sample carries about 200,000 clones, approximately 82% recorded once. The chain employs TRBV10-3 and TRBJ2-2; tentatively, D is TRBD2 (5 bases). The specimen sequenced was PBMCs. The sequence derives from a woman aged 25 to 39 in good health and CMV-seropositive. The CDR3 reads CAIRRVGSGTGELFF. CDR3 nucleotides: TGTGCCATCAGGCGGGTTGGGAGTGGCACCGGGGAGCTGTTTTTT.